These T cell receptor beta chains were read from a single sample in a study of yellow fever vaccine responses in identical twins. A single record per CDR3 protein comes from TCRdb applying MiXCR to the RT-PCR reads. The sample carries over 5,500 distinct CDR3 sequences, 84% recorded once. Sequences were derived from T cells from blood (PBMCs), unsorted or a sorted subset (not recorded which), sampled before or after yellow fever vaccination (not recorded which). The origin of the receptors is a woman between 18 and 29 years old who received the yellow fever vaccine. The CDR3 runs from the conserved cysteine through the conserved F or W.

TRBV9	TRBJ2-1	CASSVGSSGGYNEQFF
TRBV4-3	TRBJ1-6	CASSQDLTGGSYNSPLHF
TRBV11-3	TRBJ2-7	CASSLGPSYYEQYF
TRBV6-1	TRBJ2-7	CASRMAGYEQYF
TRBV11-1	TRBJ2-7	CASSLWSDLYEQYF
TRBV20-1	TRBJ2-7	CSARGLAYEQYF
TRBV6-1	TRBJ2-7	CASSAGPNSYEQYF
TRBV11-3	TRBJ1-3	CASSPTGAFGNTIYF
TRBV9	TRBJ2-1	CASESSSTHNEQFF
TRBV4-1	TRBJ1-5	CASSQVMVGQPQHF
TRBV27	TRBJ2-7	CASRLTGTGYEQYF
TRBV27	TRBJ2-7	CASSLSTSGGTEQYF
TRBV21-1	TRBJ2-3	CASAELHHDTQYF
TRBV12-3/TRBV12-4	TRBJ2-1	CASTGQVGYNEQFF
TRBV12-3/TRBV12-4	TRBJ1-5	CASSSDSSNQPQHF
TRBV11-3	TRBJ2-3	CASSLDHWAGEDTQYF
TRBV30	TRBJ2-7	CAWSDRAHEQYF
TRBV5-6	TRBJ2-5	CASSLVAVQETQYF
TRBV19	TRBJ2-5	CASRPGRDETQYF
TRBV11-1	TRBJ2-5	CASAWGGEQETQYF
TRBV11-2	TRBJ2-1	CASSFDRRDNEQFF
TRBV24-1	TRBJ2-1	CATSDLLIDDYNEQFF
TRBV6-2/TRBV6-3	TRBJ2-1	CASSYRDRSNEQFF
TRBV10-3	TRBJ2-7	CAISEPGALTTYEQYF
TRBV2	TRBJ2-7	CASREGTVSYEQYF
TRBV25-1	TRBJ2-1	CASSEMSRANEHNEQFF
TRBV15	TRBJ2-7	CATSRDTSGGDEQYF
TRBV11-3	TRBJ2-3	CASSLEASGTTDTQYF
TRBV5-1	TRBJ2-2	CASSLEASTGELFF
TRBV10-3	TRBJ1-5	CAISAGYNQPQHF
TRBV6-2/TRBV6-3	TRBJ2-7	CASSYPPVRQGVYEQYF
TRBV4-3	TRBJ2-1	CASSRNLIDNEQFF
TRBV20-1	TRBJ2-5	CSARDLGLAGGRETQYF
TRBV10-1	TRBJ1-6	CASTRERDPYNSPLHF
TRBV7-9	TRBJ2-2	CASGSLGRELFF
TRBV7-6	TRBJ2-7	CASSLVITVAGGDYEQYF
TRBV20-1	TRBJ2-1	CSARDRLNNEQFF
TRBV14	TRBJ2-1	CASSPITGGEDNEQFF
TRBV7-8	TRBJ2-7	CASSLRQGPSYEQYF
TRBV9	TRBJ2-3	CASSGDSAPTDTQYF
TRBV11-1	TRBJ2-1	CASRFTEGIEQFF
TRBV6-1	TRBJ2-3	CASSRGLGRSTDTQYF
TRBV13	TRBJ1-1	CASTEGIQGTLNTEAFF
TRBV4-3	TRBJ2-7	CASSSEVSGYEQYF
TRBV19	TRBJ2-2	CASLMTGTGELFF
TRBV5-1	TRBJ2-3	CASSWGQGEYADTQYF
TRBV29-1	TRBJ2-1	CSVWTGGGEQFF
TRBV5-6	TRBJ2-2	CASSLAGNTGELFF
TRBV2	TRBJ2-5	CASSDPGVTQETQYF
TRBV4-2	TRBJ1-1	CASSQRDFEAFF